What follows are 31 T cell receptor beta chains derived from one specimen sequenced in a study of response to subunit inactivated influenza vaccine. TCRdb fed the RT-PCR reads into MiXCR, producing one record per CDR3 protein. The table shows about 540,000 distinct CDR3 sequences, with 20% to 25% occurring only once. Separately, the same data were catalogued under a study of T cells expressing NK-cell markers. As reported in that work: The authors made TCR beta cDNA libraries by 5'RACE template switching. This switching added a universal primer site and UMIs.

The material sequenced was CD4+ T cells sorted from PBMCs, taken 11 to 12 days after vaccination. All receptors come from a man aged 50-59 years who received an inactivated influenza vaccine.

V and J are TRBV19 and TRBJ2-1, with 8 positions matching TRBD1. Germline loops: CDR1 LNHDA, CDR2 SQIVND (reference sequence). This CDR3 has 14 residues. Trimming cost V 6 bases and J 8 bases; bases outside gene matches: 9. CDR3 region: CASRRTGKRDEQFF. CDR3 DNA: TGTGCCAGTAGGCGGACAGGGAAGAGGGATGAGCAGTTCTTC.

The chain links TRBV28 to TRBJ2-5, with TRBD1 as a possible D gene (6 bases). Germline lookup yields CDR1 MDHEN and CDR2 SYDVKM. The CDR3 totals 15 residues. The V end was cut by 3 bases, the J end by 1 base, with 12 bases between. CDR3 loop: CASSLSGQFQETQYF. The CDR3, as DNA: TGTGCCAGCAGTTTGTCCGGACAGTTCCAAGAGACCCAGTACTTC.

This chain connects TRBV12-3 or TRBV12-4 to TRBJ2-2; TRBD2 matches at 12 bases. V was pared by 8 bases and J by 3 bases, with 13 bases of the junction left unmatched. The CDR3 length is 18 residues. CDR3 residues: CASQDGLAGIKYTGELFF. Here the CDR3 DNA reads TGTGCCAGCCAAGACGGACTAGCGGGGATCAAATACACCGGGGAGCTGTTTTTT.

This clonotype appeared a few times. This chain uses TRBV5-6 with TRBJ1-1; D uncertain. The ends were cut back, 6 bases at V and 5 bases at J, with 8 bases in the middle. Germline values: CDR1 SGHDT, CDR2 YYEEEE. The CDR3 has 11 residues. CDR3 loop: CASKSYTEAFF. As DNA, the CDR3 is TGTGCCAGCAAAAGTTATACTGAAGCTTTCTTT.

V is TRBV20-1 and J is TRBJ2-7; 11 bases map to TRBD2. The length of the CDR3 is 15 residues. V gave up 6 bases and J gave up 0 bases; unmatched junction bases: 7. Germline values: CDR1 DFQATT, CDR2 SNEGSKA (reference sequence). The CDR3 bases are TGCAGTGCGGCAGGACTAGCGGGTAGCTCCTACGAGCAGTACTTC. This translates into CSAAGLAGSSYEQYF.

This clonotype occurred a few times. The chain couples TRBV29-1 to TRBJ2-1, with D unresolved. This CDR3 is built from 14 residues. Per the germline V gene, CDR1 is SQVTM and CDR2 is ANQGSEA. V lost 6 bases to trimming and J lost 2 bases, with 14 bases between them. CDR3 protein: CSVSATATYNEQFF. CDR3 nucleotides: TGCAGCGTGTCTGCCACCGCTACCTACAATGAGCAGTTCTTC.

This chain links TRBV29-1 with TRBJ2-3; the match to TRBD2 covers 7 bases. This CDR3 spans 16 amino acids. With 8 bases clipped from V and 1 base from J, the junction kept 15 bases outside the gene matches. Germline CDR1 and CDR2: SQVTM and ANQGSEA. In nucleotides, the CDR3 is TGCAGCCCCCCTCCAATCCGACTAGCAGGCACAGATACGCAGTATTTT. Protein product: CSPPPIRLAGTDTQYF.

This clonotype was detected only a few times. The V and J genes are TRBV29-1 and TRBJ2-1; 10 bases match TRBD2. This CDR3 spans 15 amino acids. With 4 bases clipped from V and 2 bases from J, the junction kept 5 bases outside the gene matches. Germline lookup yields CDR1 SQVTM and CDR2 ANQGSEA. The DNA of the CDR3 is TGCAGCGTTGTGGCTAGCGGGAGACCCTACAATGAGCAGTTCTTC. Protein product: CSVVASGRPYNEQFF.

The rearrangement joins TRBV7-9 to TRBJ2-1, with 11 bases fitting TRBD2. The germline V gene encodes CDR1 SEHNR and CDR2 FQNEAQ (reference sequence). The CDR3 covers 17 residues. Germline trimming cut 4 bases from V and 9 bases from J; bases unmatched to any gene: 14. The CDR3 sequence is CASSSSPLAGGLFEQFF. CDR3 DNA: TGTGCCAGCAGCTCGAGTCCTTTAGCGGGGGGGCTGTTTGAGCAGTTCTTC.

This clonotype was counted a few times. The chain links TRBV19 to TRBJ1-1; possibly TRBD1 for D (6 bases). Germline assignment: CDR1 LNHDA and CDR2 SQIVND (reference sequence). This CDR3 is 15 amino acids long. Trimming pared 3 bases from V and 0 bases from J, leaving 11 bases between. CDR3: CASSMPGHVNTEAFF. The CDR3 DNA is TGTGCCAGTAGTATGCCGGGACATGTGAACACTGAAGCTTTCTTT.

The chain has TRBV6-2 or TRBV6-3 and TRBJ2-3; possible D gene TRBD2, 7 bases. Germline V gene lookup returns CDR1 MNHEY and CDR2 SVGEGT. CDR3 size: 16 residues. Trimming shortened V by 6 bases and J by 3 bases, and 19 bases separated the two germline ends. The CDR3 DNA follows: TGTGCCAGCAGGTCCTCGGGGGGCCGGGGGACAGATACGCAGTATTTT. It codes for CASRSSGGRGTDTQYF.

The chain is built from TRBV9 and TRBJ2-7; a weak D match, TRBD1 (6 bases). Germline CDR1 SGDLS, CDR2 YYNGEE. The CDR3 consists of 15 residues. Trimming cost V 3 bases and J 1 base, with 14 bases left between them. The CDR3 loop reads CASSGQGIGSYEQYF. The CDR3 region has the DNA TGTGCCAGCAGCGGTCAGGGGATTGGATCCTACGAGCAGTACTTC.

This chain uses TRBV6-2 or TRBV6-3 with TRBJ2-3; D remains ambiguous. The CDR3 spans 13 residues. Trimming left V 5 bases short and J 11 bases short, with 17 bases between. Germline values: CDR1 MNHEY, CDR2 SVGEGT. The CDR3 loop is CASSDPQGIKQYF. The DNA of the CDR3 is TGTGCCAGCAGTGACCCACAAGGGATTAAGCAGTATTTT.

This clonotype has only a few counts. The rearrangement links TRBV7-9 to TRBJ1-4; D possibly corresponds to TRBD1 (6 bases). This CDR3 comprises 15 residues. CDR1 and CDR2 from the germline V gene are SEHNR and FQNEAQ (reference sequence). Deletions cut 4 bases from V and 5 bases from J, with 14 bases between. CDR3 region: CASSSTTGENEKLFF. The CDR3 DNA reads TGTGCCAGCAGCTCTACGACAGGAGAAAATGAAAAACTGTTTTTT.

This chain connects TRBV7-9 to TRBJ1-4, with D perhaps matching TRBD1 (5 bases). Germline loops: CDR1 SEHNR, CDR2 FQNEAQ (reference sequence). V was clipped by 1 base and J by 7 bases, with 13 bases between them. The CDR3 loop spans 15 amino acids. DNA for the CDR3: TGTGCCAGCAGCTTAGAAGAGGGGTGGAGTGAAAAACTGTTTTTT. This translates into CASSLEEGWSEKLFF.

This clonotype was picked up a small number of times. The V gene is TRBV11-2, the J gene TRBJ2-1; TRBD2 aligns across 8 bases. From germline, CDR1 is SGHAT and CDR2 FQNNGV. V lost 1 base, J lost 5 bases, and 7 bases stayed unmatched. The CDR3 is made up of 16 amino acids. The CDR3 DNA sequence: TGTGCCAGCAGCTTAGTTCCCCGGGGGGGTCACAATGAGCAGTTCTTC. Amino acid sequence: CASSLVPRGGHNEQFF.

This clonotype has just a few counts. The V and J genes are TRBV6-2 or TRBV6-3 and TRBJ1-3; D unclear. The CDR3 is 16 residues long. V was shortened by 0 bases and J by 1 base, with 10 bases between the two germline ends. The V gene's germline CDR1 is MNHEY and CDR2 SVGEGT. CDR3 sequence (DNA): TGTGCCAGCAGTTACTCGCGCCTGAGGTCTGGAAACACCATATATTTT. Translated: CASSYSRLRSGNTIYF.

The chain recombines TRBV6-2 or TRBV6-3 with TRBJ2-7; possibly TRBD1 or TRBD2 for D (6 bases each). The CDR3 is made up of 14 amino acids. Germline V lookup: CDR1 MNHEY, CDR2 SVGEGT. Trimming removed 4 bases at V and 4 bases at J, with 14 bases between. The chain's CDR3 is CASSSLGGLYEQYF. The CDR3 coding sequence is TGTGCCAGCAGTTCCCTAGGGGGGCTTTACGAGCAGTACTTC.

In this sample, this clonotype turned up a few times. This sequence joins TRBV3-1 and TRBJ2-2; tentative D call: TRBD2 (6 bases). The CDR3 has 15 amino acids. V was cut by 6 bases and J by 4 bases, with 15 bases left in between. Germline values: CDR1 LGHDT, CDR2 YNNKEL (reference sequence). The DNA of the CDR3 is TGTGCCAGCAGGCAGGGAGGTATTCTCACCGGGGAGCTGTTTTTT. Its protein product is CASRQGGILTGELFF. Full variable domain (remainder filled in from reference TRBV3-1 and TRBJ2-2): DTAVSQTPKYLVTQMGNDKSIKCEQNLGHDTMYWYKQDSKKFLKIMFSYNNKELIINETVPNRFSPKSPDKAHLNLHINSLELGDSAVYFCASRQGGILTGELFFGEGSRLTVL.

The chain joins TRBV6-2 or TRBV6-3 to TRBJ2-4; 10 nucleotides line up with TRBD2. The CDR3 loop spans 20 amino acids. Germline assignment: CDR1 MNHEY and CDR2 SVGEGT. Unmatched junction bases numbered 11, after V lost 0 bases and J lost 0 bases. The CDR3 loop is CASSYSRTSGTILAKNIQYF. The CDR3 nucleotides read TGTGCCAGCAGTTACTCACGGACTAGCGGAACAATCCTAGCCAAAAACATTCAGTACTTC.

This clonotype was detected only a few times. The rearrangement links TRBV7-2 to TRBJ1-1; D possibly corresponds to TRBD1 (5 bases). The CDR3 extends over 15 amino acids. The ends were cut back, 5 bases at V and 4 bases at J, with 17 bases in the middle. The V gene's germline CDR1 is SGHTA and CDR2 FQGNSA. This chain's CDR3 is CASSPMGRQATEAFF. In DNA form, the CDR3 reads TGTGCCAGCAGCCCGATGGGGCGGCAGGCCACTGAAGCTTTCTTT.

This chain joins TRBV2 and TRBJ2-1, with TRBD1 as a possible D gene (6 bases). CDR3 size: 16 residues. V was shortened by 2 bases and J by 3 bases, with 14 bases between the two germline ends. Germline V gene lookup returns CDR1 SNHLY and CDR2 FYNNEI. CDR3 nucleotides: TGTGCCAGCAGTGAACAGGGGCCGCTAAACTACAATGAGCAGTTCTTC. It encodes CASSEQGPLNYNEQFF.

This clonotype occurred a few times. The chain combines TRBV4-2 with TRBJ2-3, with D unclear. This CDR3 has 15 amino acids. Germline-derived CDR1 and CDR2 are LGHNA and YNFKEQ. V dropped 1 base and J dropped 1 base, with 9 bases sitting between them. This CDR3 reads CASSQGRSGTDTQYF. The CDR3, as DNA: TGTGCCAGCAGCCAAGGGCGGTCCGGCACAGATACGCAGTATTTT.

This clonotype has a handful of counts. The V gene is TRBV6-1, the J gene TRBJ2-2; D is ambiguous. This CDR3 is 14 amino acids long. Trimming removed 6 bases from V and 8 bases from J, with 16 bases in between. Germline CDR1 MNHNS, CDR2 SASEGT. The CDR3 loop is CASSPPARWGELFF. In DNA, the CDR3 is TGTGCCAGCAGCCCCCCGGCCCGATGGGGGGAGCTGTTTTTT.

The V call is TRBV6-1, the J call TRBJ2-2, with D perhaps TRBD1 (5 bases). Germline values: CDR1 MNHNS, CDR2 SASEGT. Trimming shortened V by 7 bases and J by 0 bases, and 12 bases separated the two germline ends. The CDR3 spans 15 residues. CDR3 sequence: CASTAPGPNTGELFF. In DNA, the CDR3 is TGTGCCAGCACCGCCCCAGGGCCGAACACCGGGGAGCTGTTTTTT.

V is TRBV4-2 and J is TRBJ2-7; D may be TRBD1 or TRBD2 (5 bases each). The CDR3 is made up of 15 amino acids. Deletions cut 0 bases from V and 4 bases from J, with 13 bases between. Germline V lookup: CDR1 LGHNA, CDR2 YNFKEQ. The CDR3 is CASSQEMLWGYEQYF. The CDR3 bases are TGTGCCAGCAGCCAAGAGATGCTTTGGGGGTACGAGCAGTACTTC.

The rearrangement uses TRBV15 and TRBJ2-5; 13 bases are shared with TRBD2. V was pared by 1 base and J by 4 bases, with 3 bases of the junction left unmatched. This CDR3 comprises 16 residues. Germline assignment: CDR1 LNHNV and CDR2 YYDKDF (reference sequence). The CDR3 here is CATSRGLAGGGETQYF. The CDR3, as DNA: TGTGCCACCAGCAGAGGACTAGCGGGAGGTGGAGAGACCCAGTACTTC.

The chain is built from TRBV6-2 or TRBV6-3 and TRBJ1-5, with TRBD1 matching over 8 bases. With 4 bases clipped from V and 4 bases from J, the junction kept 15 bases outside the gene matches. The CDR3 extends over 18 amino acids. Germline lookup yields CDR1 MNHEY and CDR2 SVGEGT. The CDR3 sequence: CASSWGQESSIPNQPQHF. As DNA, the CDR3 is TGTGCCAGCAGTTGGGGACAGGAAAGCTCTATTCCTAATCAGCCCCAGCATTTT.

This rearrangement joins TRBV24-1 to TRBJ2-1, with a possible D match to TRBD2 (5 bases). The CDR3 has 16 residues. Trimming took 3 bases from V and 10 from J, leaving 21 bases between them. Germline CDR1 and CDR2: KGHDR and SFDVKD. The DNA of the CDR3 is TGTGCCACCAGTGATATGAGGGCCGCCACTGGTAGGGAGCAGTTCTTC. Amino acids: CATSDMRAATGREQFF.

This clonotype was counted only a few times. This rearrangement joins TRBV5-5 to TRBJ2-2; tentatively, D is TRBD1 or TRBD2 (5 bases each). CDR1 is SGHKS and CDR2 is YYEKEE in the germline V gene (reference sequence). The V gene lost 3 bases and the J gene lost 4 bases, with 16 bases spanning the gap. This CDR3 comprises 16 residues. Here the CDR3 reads CASSSLPGPRTGELFF. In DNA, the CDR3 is TGTGCCAGCAGCTCACTTCCGGGACCCCGCACCGGGGAGCTGTTTTTT.

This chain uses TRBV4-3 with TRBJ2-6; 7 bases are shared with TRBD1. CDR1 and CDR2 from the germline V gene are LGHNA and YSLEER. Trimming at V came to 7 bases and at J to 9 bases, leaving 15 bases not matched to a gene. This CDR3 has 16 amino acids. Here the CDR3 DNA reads TGCGCCAGCAACCCGGGTATAGGGACAGACCGCAACGTCCTGACTTTC. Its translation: CASNPGIGTDRNVLTF.